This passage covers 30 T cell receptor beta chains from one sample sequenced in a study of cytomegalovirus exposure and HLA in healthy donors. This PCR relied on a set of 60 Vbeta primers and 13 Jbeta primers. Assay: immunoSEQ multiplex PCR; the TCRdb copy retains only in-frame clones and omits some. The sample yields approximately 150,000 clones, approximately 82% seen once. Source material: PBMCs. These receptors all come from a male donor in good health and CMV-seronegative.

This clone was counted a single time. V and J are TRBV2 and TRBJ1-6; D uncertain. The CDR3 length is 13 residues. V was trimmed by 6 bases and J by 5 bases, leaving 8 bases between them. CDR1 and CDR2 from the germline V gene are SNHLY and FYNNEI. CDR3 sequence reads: CASSRGDNSPLHF. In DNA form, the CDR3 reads TGTGCCAGCAGCCGGGGAGATAATTCACCCCTCCACTTT.

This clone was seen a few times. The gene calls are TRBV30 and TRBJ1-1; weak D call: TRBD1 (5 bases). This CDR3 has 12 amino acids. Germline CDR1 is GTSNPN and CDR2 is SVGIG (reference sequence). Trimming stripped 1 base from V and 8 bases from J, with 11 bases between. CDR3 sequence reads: CAWSEGIREAFF. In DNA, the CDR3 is TGTGCCTGGAGTGAGGGGATTAGGGAAGCTTTCTTT. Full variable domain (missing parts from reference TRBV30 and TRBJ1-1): SQTIHQWPATLVQPVGSPLSLECTVEGTSNPNLYWYRQAAGRGLQLLFYSVGIGQISSEVPQNLSASRPQDRQFILSSKKLLLSDSGFYLCAWSEGIREAFFGQGTRLTVV.

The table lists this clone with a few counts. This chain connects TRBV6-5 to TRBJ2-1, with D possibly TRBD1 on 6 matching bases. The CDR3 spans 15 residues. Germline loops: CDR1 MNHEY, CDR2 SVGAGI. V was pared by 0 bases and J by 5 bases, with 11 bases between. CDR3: CASSYSIQGNNEQFF. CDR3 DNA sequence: TGTGCCAGCAGTTACTCGATCCAGGGGAACAATGAGCAGTTCTTC.

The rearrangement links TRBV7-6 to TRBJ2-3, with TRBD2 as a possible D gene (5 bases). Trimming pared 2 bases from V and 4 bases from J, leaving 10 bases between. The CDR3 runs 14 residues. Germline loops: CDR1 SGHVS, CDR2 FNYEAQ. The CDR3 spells CASSLRGKADTQYF. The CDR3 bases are TGTGCCAGCAGCTTACGGGGAAAGGCAGATACGCAGTATTTT.

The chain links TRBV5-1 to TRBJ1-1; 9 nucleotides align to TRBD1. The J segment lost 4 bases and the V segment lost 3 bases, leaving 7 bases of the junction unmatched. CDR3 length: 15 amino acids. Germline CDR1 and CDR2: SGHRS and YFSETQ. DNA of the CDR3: TGCGCCAGCAGCTCCTACGACAGGGGGGGCACTGAAGCTTTCTTT. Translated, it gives CASSSYDRGGTEAFF.

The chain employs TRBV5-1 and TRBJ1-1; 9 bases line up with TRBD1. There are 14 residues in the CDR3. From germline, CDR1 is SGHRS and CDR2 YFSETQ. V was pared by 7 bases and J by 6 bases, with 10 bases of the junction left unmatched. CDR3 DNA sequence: TGCGCCAGCGGAACCACAGGGGGCCGGGCTGAAGCTTTCTTT. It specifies CASGTTGGRAEAFF. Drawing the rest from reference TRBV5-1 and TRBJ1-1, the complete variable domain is KAGVTQTPRYLIKTRGQQVTLSCSPISGHRSVSWYQQTPGQGLQFLFEYFSETQRNKGNFPGRFSGRQFSNSRSEMNVSTLELGDSALYLCASGTTGGRAEAFFGQGTRLTVV.

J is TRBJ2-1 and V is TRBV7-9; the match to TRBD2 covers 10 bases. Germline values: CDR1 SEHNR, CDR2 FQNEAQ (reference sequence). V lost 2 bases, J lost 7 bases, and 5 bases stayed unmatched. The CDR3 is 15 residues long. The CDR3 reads CASSLSGGARNEQFF. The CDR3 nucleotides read TGTGCCAGCAGCTTAAGCGGGGGGGCAAGGAATGAGCAGTTCTTC.

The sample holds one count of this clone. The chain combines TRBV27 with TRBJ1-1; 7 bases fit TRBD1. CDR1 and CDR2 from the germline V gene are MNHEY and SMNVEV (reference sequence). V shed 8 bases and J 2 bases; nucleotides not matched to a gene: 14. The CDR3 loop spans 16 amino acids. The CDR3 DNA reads TGTGCCAGCGGCTACCGACCAGGACAGGCTAACACTGAAGCTTTCTTT. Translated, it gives CASGYRPGQANTEAFF.

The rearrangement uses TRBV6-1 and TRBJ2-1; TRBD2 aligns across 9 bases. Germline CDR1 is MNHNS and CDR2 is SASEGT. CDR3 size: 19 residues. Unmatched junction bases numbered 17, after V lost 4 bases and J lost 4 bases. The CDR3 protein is CASSGSLTPGLASYNEQFF. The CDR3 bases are TGTGCCAGCAGTGGCTCGCTCACCCCGGGACTAGCATCATACAATGAGCAGTTCTTC.

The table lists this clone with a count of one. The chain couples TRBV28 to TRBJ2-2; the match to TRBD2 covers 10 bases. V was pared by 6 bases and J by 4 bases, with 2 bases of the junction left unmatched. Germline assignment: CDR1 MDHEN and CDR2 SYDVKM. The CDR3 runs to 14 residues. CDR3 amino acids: CASRGLALTGELFF. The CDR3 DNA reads TGTGCCAGCAGGGGACTAGCGCTCACCGGGGAGCTGTTTTTT.

CDR3 DNA: TGTGCCATCACGTCGGGGGTTACCTACGAGCAGTACTTC. Residues: CAITSGVTYEQYF. The V and J genes are TRBV6-1 and TRBJ2-5; D is perhaps TRBD2 (6 bases). TRBJ2-7 matches the DNA end more closely, so the J call is doubtful. Germline V lookup: CDR1 MNHNS, CDR2 SASEGT. The CDR3 loop spans 13 amino acids.

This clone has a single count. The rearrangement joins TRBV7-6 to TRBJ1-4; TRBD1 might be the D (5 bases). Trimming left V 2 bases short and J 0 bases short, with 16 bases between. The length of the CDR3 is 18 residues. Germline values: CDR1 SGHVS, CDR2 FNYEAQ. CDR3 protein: CASSLSPGGGATNEKLFF. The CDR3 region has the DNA TGTGCCAGCAGCTTATCTCCGGGGGGGGGTGCAACTAATGAAAAACTGTTTTTT.

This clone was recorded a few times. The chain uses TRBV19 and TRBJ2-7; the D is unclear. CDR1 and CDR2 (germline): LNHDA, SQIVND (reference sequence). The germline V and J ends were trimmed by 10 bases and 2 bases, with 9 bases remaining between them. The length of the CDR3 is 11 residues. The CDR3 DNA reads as TGTGCCACCGGCGGTACCTACGAGCAGTACTTC. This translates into CATGGTYEQYF.

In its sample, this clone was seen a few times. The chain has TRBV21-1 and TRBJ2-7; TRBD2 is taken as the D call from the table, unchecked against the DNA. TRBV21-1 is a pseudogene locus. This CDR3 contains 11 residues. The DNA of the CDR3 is TGTGCCAGCACTCTCCCCTACGAGCAGTACTTC. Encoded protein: CASTLPYEQYF.

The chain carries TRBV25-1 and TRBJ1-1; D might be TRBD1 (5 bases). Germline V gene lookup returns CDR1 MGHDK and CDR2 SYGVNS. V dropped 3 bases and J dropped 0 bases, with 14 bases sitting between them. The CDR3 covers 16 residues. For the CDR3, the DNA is TGTGCCAGCAGTGATTCAGTGGGGGGATTGAACACTGAAGCTTTCTTT. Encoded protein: CASSDSVGGLNTEAFF.

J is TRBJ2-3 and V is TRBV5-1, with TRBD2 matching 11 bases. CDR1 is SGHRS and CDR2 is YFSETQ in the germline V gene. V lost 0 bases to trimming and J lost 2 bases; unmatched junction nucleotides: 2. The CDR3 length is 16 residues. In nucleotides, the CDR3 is TGCGCCAGCAGCTTGGGGACTAGCGGGTACACAGATACGCAGTATTTT. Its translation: CASSLGTSGYTDTQYF.

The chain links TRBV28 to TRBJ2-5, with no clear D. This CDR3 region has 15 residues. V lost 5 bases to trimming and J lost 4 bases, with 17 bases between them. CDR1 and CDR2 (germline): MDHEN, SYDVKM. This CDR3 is CASSIPPVRRETQYF. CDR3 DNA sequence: TGTGCCAGCAGTATCCCCCCTGTCCGGAGAGAGACCCAGTACTTC.

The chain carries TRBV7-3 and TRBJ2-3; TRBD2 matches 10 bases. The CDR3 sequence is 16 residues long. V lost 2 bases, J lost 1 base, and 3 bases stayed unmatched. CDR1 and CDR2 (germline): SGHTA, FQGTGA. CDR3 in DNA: TGTGCCAGCAGCTTACAGGGGACTAGCGGCACAGATACGCAGTATTTT. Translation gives CASSLQGTSGTDTQYF. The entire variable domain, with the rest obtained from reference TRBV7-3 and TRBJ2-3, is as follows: GAGVSQTPSNKVTEKGKYVELRCDPISGHTALYWYRQSLGQGPEFLIYFQGTGAADDSGLPNDRFFAVRPEGSVSTLKIQRTERGDSAVYLCASSLQGTSGTDTQYFGPGTRLTVL.

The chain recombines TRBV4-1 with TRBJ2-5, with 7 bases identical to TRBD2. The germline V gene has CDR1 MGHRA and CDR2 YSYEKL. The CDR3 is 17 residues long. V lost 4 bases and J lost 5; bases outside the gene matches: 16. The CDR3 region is CASSPLSAAGPEETQYF. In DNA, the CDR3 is TGCGCCAGCAGCCCTTTGTCTGCAGCGGGGCCCGAGGAGACCCAGTACTTC.

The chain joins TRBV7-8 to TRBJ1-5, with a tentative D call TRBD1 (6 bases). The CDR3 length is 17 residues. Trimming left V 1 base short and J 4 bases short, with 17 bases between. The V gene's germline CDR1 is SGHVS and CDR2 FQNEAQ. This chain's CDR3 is CASSLEANRVGNQPQHF. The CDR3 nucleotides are TGTGCCAGCAGCTTAGAGGCAAACAGGGTGGGAAATCAGCCCCAGCATTTT.

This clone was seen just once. The DNA of the CDR3 is TGCGCCAGCAGCTTGGCCAAGCGGGGGGGCCCCGATACGCAGTATTTT. It yields the protein CASSLAKRGGPDTQYF. The V call is TRBV5-1, the J call TRBJ2-3; 10 bases agree with TRBD2. Germline V lookup: CDR1 SGHRS, CDR2 YFSETQ. The CDR3 length is 16 residues. Trimming cost V 0 bases and J 6 bases; bases outside gene matches: 7.

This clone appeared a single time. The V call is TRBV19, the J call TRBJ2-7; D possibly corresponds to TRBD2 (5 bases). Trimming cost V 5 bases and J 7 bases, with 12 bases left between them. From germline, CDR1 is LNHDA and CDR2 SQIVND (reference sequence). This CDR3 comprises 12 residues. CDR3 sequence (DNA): TGTGCCAGTAGTTGGCGGGCGGAGGAGCAGTACTTC. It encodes CASSWRAEEQYF.

The CDR3 DNA reads TGCGCCAGCAGCCTGGGACAGTCAAGCTCCTACGAGCAGTACTTC. Amino acids: CASSLGQSSSYEQYF. This chain uses TRBV5-1 with TRBJ2-7; 7 bases line up with TRBD1. The trim removed 4 bases at V and 0 bases at J, leaving 7 bases unmatched. The CDR3 loop spans 15 amino acids. The V gene's germline CDR1 is SGHRS and CDR2 YFSETQ.

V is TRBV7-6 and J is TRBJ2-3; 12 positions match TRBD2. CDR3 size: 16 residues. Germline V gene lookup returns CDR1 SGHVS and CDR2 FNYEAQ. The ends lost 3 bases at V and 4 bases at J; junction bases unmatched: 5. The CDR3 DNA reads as TGTGCCAGCAGCTTGAACCTAGCGGGGGGGCCAGATACGCAGTATTTT. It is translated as CASSLNLAGGPDTQYF.

This CDR3 is CASSPGVISGQPQHF. In nucleotides, the CDR3 is TGTGCCAGCAGTCCAGGGGTCATCTCCGGGCAGCCCCAGCATTTT. V is TRBV25-1 and J is TRBJ1-5; maybe TRBD1 (6 bases). Germline assignment: CDR1 MGHDK and CDR2 SYGVNS. Trimming shortened V by 5 bases and J by 7 bases, and 18 bases separated the two germline ends. There are 15 residues in the CDR3.

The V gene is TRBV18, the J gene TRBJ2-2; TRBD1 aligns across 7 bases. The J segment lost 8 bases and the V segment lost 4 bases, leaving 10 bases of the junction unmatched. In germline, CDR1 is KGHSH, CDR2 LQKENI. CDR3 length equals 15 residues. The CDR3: CASSLGQTVKGELFF. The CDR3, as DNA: TGTGCCAGCTCACTGGGACAGACCGTGAAGGGGGAGCTGTTTTTT.

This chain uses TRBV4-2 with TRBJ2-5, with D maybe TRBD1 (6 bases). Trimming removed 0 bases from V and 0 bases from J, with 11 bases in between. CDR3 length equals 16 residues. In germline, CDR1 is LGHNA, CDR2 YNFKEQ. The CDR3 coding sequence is TGTGCCAGCAGCCAAGAGCTTACAGGGTACCAAGAGACCCAGTACTTC. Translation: CASSQELTGYQETQYF.

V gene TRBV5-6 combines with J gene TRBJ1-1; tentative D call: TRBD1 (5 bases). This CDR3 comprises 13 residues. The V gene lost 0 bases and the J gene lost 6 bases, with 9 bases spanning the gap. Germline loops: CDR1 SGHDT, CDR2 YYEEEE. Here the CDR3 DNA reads TGTGCCAGCAGCTTGGGGGGGGTGGCTGAAGCTTTCTTT. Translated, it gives CASSLGGVAEAFF.

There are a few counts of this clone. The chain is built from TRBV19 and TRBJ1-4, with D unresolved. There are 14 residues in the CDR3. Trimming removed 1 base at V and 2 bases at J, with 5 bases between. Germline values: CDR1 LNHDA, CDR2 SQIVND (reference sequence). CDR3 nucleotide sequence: TGTGCCAGTAGTATAGGAGGGACTAATGAAAAACTGTTTTTT. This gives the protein CASSIGGTNEKLFF. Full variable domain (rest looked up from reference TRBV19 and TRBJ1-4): DGGITQSPKYLFRKEGQNVTLSCEQNLNHDAMYWYRQDPGQGLRLIYYSQIVNDFQKGDIAEGYSVSREKKESFPLTVTSAQKNPTAFYLCASSIGGTNEKLFFGSGTQLSVL.

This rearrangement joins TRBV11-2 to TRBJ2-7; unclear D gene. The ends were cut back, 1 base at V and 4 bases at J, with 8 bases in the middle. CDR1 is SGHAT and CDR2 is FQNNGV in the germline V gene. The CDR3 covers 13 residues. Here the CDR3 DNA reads TGTGCCAGCAGCTTAGTGGCTGCTTACGAGCAGTACTTC. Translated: CASSLVAAYEQYF.